The next 17 T cell receptor beta chains were all read from a single sample in a study of blood T cell repertoires in COVID-19. Produced via immunoSEQ multiplex PCR; TCRdb's table is partial and in-frame only. The data show 40,000 to 50,000 clones, roughly 84% seen once. Sequenced: peripheral blood. The receptors were sampled from a human donor in a cohort sampled during active COVID-19.

This clone was found a few times. The chain combines TRBV6-6 with TRBJ1-5; D not resolved. Germline V gives CDR1 MNHNY, CDR2 SVGAGI (reference sequence). The CDR3 extends over 13 amino acids. V lost 7 bases and J 3 bases, leaving 10 bases between the germline ends. The CDR3 is CASMTQNNQPQHF. CDR3 nucleotide sequence: TGTGCCAGCATGACACAGAACAATCAGCCCCAGCATTTT.

V gene TRBV6-6 combines with J gene TRBJ2-1, with D maybe TRBD2 (6 bases). The CDR3 is 14 residues long. Germline V gives CDR1 MNHNY, CDR2 SVGAGI (reference sequence). V was clipped by 2 bases and J by 9 bases, with 14 bases between them. In DNA form, the CDR3 reads TGTGCCAGCAGTTACGGCGGGAAACCCATTGAGCAGTTCTTC. It encodes CASSYGGKPIEQFF.

The chain has TRBV6-5 and TRBJ1-1, with no clear D. This CDR3 contains 14 residues. The germline V and J ends were trimmed by 0 bases and 8 bases, with 13 bases remaining between them. Germline assignment: CDR1 MNHEY and CDR2 SVGAGI. The CDR3 region is CASSYSKAGSEAFF. CDR3 in DNA: TGTGCCAGCAGTTACTCGAAAGCGGGCTCCGAAGCTTTCTTT.

The chain carries TRBV19 and TRBJ1-2, with TRBD1 matching over 8 bases. Germline V gene lookup returns CDR1 LNHDA and CDR2 SQIVND (reference sequence). This CDR3 region has 15 residues. The J segment lost 5 bases and the V segment lost 6 bases, leaving 11 bases of the junction unmatched. Here the CDR3 reads CASSQRGQGNYGYTF. CDR3 in DNA: TGTGCCAGTAGCCAAAGAGGACAGGGAAATTATGGCTACACCTTC.

The V gene is TRBV30, the J gene TRBJ2-7; D gene uncertain. Germline V gene lookup returns CDR1 GTSNPN and CDR2 SVGIG (reference sequence). Trimming pared 2 bases from V and 1 base from J, leaving 3 bases between. The CDR3 has 11 amino acids. The CDR3 loop reads CAWSLSYEQYF. Written as DNA, the CDR3 is TGTGCCTGGAGTCTGTCCTACGAGCAGTACTTC.

This clone came up once. This rearrangement joins TRBV6-2 or TRBV6-3 to TRBJ2-7; 9 nucleotides line up with TRBD2. The CDR3 runs 18 residues. Germline V gene sequence: CDR1 MNHEY, CDR2 SVGEGT. Losses at the gene ends were 0 bases for V and 1 base for J; bases not matched to a gene: 10. Written as DNA, the CDR3 is TGTGCCAGCAGTTACTCGGGAGTAGCGGGGGCCCTATCCTACGAGCAGTACTTC. This gives the protein CASSYSGVAGALSYEQYF.

The V gene is TRBV4-3, the J gene TRBJ1-1; D remains unclear. With 1 base removed from V and 5 bases from J, the gap between germline ends came to 14 bases. CDR3 length: 15 residues. The germline CDR1 and CDR2 sequences are LGHNA and YSLEER. In DNA, the CDR3 is TGCGCCAGCAGCCAAGCTGGCTTCACGAGGACTGAAGCTTTCTTT. It is translated as CASSQAGFTRTEAFF.

Notes on this clone: Other DNA sequences in this specimen translate into the identical CDR3. J is TRBJ1-2 and V is TRBV6-5, with 11 bases identical to TRBD1. Germline-derived CDR1 and CDR2 are MNHEY and SVGAGI. CDR3 length: 16 amino acids. The V gene end was trimmed by 0 bases and the J gene end by 5 bases; junction bases not matched to a gene: 5. This CDR3 is CASSYSRTGGGYGYTF. CDR3 nucleotides: TGTGCCAGCAGTTACTCCCGGACAGGGGGCGGGTATGGCTACACCTTC.

The gene calls are TRBV30 and TRBJ1-6; no clear D. V was trimmed by 0 bases and J by 4 bases, leaving 19 bases between them. CDR1 and CDR2 (germline): GTSNPN, SVGIG (reference sequence). The CDR3 has 18 residues. The CDR3 region is CAWSVLAGGKLYNSPLHF. CDR3 sequence (DNA): TGTGCCTGGAGTGTCTTGGCCGGCGGGAAACTTTATAATTCACCCCTCCACTTT.

The chain is built from TRBV29-1 and TRBJ2-2; weak D call: TRBD2 (6 bases). V was clipped by 6 bases and J by 7 bases, with 18 bases between them. In germline, CDR1 is SQVTM, CDR2 ANQGSEA. This CDR3 is built from 14 residues. As DNA, the CDR3 is TGCAGCGTGGGGTGGCAGGCGGAGGGCGGGGAGCTGTTTTTT. Translating it yields CSVGWQAEGGELFF.

The chain links TRBV12-1 to TRBJ2-3; the table's D gene call, TRBD2, was not cross checked with the DNA. TRBV12-1 is a pseudogene segment. This CDR3 comprises 15 residues. CDR3 nucleotides: TGTGCCAGCAGCTTTGCCCTAGCGGGAACAGATACGCAGTATTTT. This translates into CASSFALAGTDTQYF.

The rearrangement joins TRBV30 to TRBJ2-5; D remains unclear. Trimming shortened V by 2 bases and J by 0 bases, and 13 bases separated the two germline ends. In germline, CDR1 is GTSNPN, CDR2 SVGIG (reference sequence). This CDR3 is 15 amino acids long. In DNA form, the CDR3 reads TGTGCCTGGAGTCCCTATCGGAGTTACCAAGAGACCCAGTACTTC. Its protein is CAWSPYRSYQETQYF.

The rearrangement links TRBV2 to TRBJ2-5; no clear D. Trimming took off 3 bases at V and 0 bases at J, with 8 bases between the two ends. CDR3 length equals 14 residues. Looked up from germline, CDR1 is SNHLY and CDR2 is FYNNEI. Here the CDR3 DNA reads TGTGCCAGCAGTGAGGAGTGGAACCAAGAGACCCAGTACTTC. It encodes CASSEEWNQETQYF.

This clone was seen a few times. V and J are TRBV6-5 and TRBJ1-5, with unresolved D. Trimming stripped 2 bases from V and 3 bases from J, with 11 bases between. This CDR3 is 15 amino acids long. CDR1 MNHEY and CDR2 SVGAGI come from the germline V gene. CDR3 DNA sequence: TGTGCCAGCAGTTACCGGTCGGGGTTCAATCAGCCCCAGCATTTT. Translating it yields CASSYRSGFNQPQHF.

This rearrangement joins TRBV7-2 to TRBJ2-7; perhaps TRBD1 as D (5 bases). The CDR3 spans 12 residues. The V and J ends lost 5 bases and 3 bases respectively, with 8 bases between them. Germline V gene lookup returns CDR1 SGHTA and CDR2 FQGNSA. The CDR3, as DNA: TGTGCCAGCAGCAACAGGAACTACGAGCAGTACTTC. Amino acid sequence: CASSNRNYEQYF. Full variable domain (outside the CDR3, taken from reference TRBV7-2 and TRBJ2-7): GAGVSQSPSNKVTEKGKDVELRCDPISGHTALYWYRQSLGQGLEFLIYFQGNSAPDKSGLPSDRFSAERTGGSVSTLTIQRTQQEDSAVYLCASSNRNYEQYFGPGTRLTVT.

V and J are TRBV28 and TRBJ1-1; tentatively, D is TRBD1 (6 bases). CDR1 MDHEN and CDR2 SYDVKM come from the germline V gene. The length of the CDR3 is 12 residues. The V gene lost 8 bases and the J gene lost 2 bases, with 9 bases spanning the gap. This CDR3 reads CASVDSNTEAFF. The CDR3, as DNA: TGTGCCAGCGTGGACAGCAACACTGAAGCTTTCTTT.

V gene TRBV30 combines with J gene TRBJ2-3; 12 bases fit TRBD2. Losses at the gene ends were 1 base for V and 1 base for J; bases not matched to a gene: 0. Germline V lookup: CDR1 GTSNPN, CDR2 SVGIG (reference sequence). The CDR3 is made up of 15 amino acids. The CDR3 protein is CAWSASGRGTDTQYF. The CDR3 bases are TGTGCCTGGAGTGCTAGCGGGAGGGGCACAGATACGCAGTATTTT.